A selection of T cell receptor beta chains follows, all from one sample in a study of OX40 agonist ivuxolimab in advanced cancers. TCRdb's table, derived via immunoSEQ multiplex PCR, lists solely in-frame clones and lacks some. The profile shows roughly 40,000 clones, 70% to 90% of them singletons. The sequences come from CD4+ or CD8+ T cells sorted from blood, collected in a trial of the OX40 agonist ivuxolimab. The receptors come from an adult with an advanced solid tumor such as melanoma, head and neck, liver or kidney cancer. CDR3s include the opening cysteine and the closing phenylalanine or tryptophan. Fields, in order: V gene, J gene, D gene, clone size, CDR3 protein, CDR3 DNA. D genes are given only for firm matches. Clone sizes are given selectively: once, few, many, or a class where the clone is expanded.

V: TRBV5-8; J: TRBJ1-4; D: NA; size: NA; CDR3: CASSGGRGTRGEKLFF; DNA: TGTGCCAGCAGCGGCGGACGGGGCACCCGTGGTGAAAAACTGTTTTTT
V: TRBV11-2; J: TRBJ2-5; D: NA; size: NA; CDR3: CASSLDFPGRGLEETQYF; DNA: TGTGCCAGCAGCTTAGATTTCCCCGGCAGAGGGTTGGAAGAGACCCAGTACTTC
V: TRBV6-1; J: TRBJ2-5; D: NA; size: NA; CDR3: CASSEVGTGYQETQYF; DNA: TGTGCCAGCAGTGAAGTGGGAACAGGGTACCAAGAGACCCAGTACTTC
V: TRBV9; J: TRBJ2-4; D: NA; size: once; CDR3: CASSPQAAKNIQYF; DNA: TGTGCCAGCAGCCCACAAGCGGCCAAAAACATTCAGTACTTC
V: TRBV6-5; J: TRBJ2-3; D: NA; size: NA; CDR3: CAPPSRTAITDTQYF; DNA: TGTGCCCCCCCCTCTAGGACAGCGATCACAGATACGCAGTATTTT
V: TRBV5-1; J: TRBJ2-7; D: NA; size: NA; CDR3: CASSLRWGVYEQYF; DNA: TGCGCCAGCAGCTTGAGGTGGGGCGTCTACGAGCAGTACTTC
V: TRBV6-1; J: TRBJ2-1; D: TRBD2; size: NA; CDR3: CASSEGGLVNEQFF; DNA: TGTGCCAGCAGTGAGGGGGGACTAGTCAATGAGCAGTTCTTC
V: TRBV21-1; J: TRBJ2-3; D: NA; size: NA; CDR3: CASSKKRTSGTDTQYF; DNA: TGTGCCAGCAGCAAAAAAAGGACTAGCGGCACAGATACGCAGTATTTT
V: TRBV19; J: TRBJ2-7; D: TRBD2; size: NA; CDR3: CASSIGTTGTTNEQYF; DNA: TGTGCCAGTAGTATAGGGACGACCGGGACTACTAACGAGCAGTACTTC
V: TRBV10-3; J: TRBJ2-2; D: TRBD1; size: NA; CDR3: CATTGGRGRTGELFF; DNA: TGTGCCACGACAGGGGGCCGAGGGAGGACCGGGGAGCTGTTTTTT
V: TRBV6-6; J: TRBJ2-5; D: NA; size: NA; CDR3: CASSPAVGRETQYF; DNA: TGTGCCAGCAGTCCTGCTGTGGGGCGGGAGACCCAGTACTTC
V: TRBV4-1; J: TRBJ2-4; D: NA; size: NA; CDR3: CASSQGVVGPLAKNIQYF; DNA: TGCGCCAGCAGCCAAGGGGTCGTAGGGCCATTAGCCAAAAACATTCAGTACTTC
V: TRBV5-1; J: TRBJ2-1; D: TRBD1; size: NA; CDR3: CASSPGQDKQFF; DNA: TGCGCCAGCAGCCCGGGACAGGACAAGCAGTTCTTC
V: TRBV28; J: TRBJ1-1; D: NA; size: once; CDR3: CASEEVLNTEAFF; DNA: TGTGCCAGCGAAGAGGTCTTGAACACTGAAGCTTTCTTT
V: TRBV4-1; J: TRBJ2-3; D: TRBD2; size: NA; CDR3: CASSLGSGSETDTQYF; DNA: TGCGCCAGCAGCCTGGGTAGCGGGAGCGAAACAGATACGCAGTATTTT
V: TRBV6-5; J: TRBJ2-5; D: NA; size: once; CDR3: CASRGPLRVETQYF; DNA: TGTGCCAGCAGGGGGCCCCTTAGGGTAGAGACCCAGTACTTC
V: TRBV7-3; J: TRBJ2-2; D: TRBD1; size: once; CDR3: CASSFGQGGGELFF; DNA: TGTGCCAGCAGCTTCGGACAGGGTGGCGGGGAGCTGTTTTTT
V: TRBV5-1; J: TRBJ1-1; D: NA; size: NA; CDR3: CASSDTEGRTEAFF; DNA: TGCGCCAGCAGCGACACGGAGGGGAGGACTGAAGCTTTCTTT
V: TRBV7-2; J: TRBJ2-2; D: NA; size: NA; CDR3: CASSFKGAGELFF; DNA: TGTGCCAGCAGCTTTAAAGGCGCCGGGGAGCTGTTTTTT
V: TRBV9; J: TRBJ1-1; D: TRBD1; size: NA; CDR3: CASSTGGQGYTEAFF; DNA: TGTGCCAGCAGCACCGGGGGACAGGGGTACACTGAAGCTTTCTTT
V: TRBV2; J: TRBJ2-7; D: NA; size: NA; CDR3: CASSDPGSPKGEQYF; DNA: TGTGCCAGCAGTGATCCGGGGTCTCCTAAGGGCGAGCAGTACTTC
V: TRBV4-2; J: TRBJ2-4; D: TRBD2; size: NA; CDR3: CASSQDPSGYELAKNIQYF; DNA: TGTGCCAGCAGCCAAGATCCTAGCGGATACGAACTAGCCAAAAACATTCAGTACTTC
V: TRBV11-3; J: TRBJ2-7; D: NA; size: NA; CDR3: CASSLAGDRAEQYF; DNA: TGTGCCAGCAGCTTAGCGGGAGACCGGGCCGAGCAGTACTTC
V: TRBV15; J: TRBJ1-2; D: NA; size: NA; CDR3: CATSREFGVRGYTF; DNA: TGTGCCACCAGCAGAGAATTTGGGGTGCGGGGCTACACCTTC
V: TRBV14; J: TRBJ2-1; D: TRBD2; size: NA; CDR3: CASSLLTSGYNEQFF; DNA: TGTGCCAGCAGCCTACTGACTAGCGGATACAATGAGCAGTTCTTC
V: TRBV20-1; J: TRBJ2-3; D: NA; size: few; CDR3: CSVRADTQYF; DNA: TGCAGTGTCCGGGCAGATACGCAGTATTTT
V: TRBV30; J: TRBJ2-1; D: NA; size: NA; CDR3: CALTTGTHSYNEQFF; DNA: TGTGCCCTCACGACCGGGACCCACTCCTACAATGAGCAGTTCTTC
V: TRBV6-4; J: TRBJ2-7; D: NA; size: NA; CDR3: CASWTGTHDEQYF; DNA: TGTGCCAGCTGGACGGGCACCCACGACGAGCAGTACTTC
V: TRBV28; J: TRBJ2-7; D: NA; size: NA; CDR3: CASTSEQIYEQYF; DNA: TGTGCCAGCACGAGCGAGCAGATTTACGAGCAGTACTTC
V: TRBV5-6; J: TRBJ2-5; D: TRBD1; size: NA; CDR3: CASSFDRGGGETQYF; DNA: TGTGCCAGCAGCTTCGACAGGGGAGGCGGGGAGACCCAGTACTTC
V: TRBV29-1; J: TRBJ2-2; D: NA; size: NA; CDR3: CSAKKGLDTGELFF; DNA: TGCAGCGCTAAAAAAGGTCTAGACACCGGGGAGCTGTTTTTT
V: TRBV18; J: TRBJ2-7; D: TRBD2; size: NA; CDR3: CASSPRLAGRSYEQYF; DNA: TGTGCCAGCTCACCGAGACTAGCGGGAAGGTCCTACGAGCAGTACTTC
V: TRBV10-3; J: TRBJ1-3; D: TRBD1; size: NA; CDR3: CAISDPGQRAGNTIYF; DNA: TGTGCCATCAGTGATCCGGGACAGCGAGCTGGAAACACCATATATTTT
V: TRBV19; J: TRBJ1-4; D: NA; size: few; CDR3: CASSTAWANGEKLFF; DNA: TGTGCCAGTAGTACCGCGTGGGCGAATGGTGAAAAACTGTTTTTT